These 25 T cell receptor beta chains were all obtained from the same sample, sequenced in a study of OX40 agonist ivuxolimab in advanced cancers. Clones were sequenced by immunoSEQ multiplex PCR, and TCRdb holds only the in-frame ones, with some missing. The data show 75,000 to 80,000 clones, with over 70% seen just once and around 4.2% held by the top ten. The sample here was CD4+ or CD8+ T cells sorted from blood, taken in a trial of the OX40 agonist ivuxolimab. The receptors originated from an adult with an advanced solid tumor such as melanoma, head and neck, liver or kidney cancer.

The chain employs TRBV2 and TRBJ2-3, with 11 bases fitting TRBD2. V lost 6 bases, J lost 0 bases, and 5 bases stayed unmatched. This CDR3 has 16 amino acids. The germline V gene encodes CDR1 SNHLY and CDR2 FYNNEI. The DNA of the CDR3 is TGTGCCAGCAGGAACGGACTAGCGGGTAGCACAGATACGCAGTATTTT. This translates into CASRNGLAGSTDTQYF.

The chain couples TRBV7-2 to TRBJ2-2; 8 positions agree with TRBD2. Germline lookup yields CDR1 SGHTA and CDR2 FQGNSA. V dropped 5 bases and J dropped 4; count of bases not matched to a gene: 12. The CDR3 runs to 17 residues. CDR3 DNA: TGTGCCAGCAGCCCACTTTCGGCGGGAGGACTCACCGGGGAGCTGTTTTTT. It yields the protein CASSPLSAGGLTGELFF. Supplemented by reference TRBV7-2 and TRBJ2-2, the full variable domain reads GAGVSQSPSNKVTEKGKDVELRCDPISGHTALYWYRQSLGQGLEFLIYFQGNSAPDKSGLPSDRFSAERTGGSVSTLTIQRTQQEDSAVYLCASSPLSAGGLTGELFFGEGSRLTVL.

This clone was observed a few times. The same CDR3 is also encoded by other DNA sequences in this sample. The CDR3 DNA is TGTGCCTGGAGGGCACTAGCGGGAGCCTACAATGAGCAGTTCTTC. It codes for CAWRALAGAYNEQFF. The chain uses TRBV30 and TRBJ2-1; TRBD2 matches at 11 bases. The germline V gene has CDR1 GTSNPN and CDR2 SVGIG (reference sequence). This CDR3 region has 15 residues. J gave up 2 bases and V 3 bases, and 3 bases lay outside the gene matches.

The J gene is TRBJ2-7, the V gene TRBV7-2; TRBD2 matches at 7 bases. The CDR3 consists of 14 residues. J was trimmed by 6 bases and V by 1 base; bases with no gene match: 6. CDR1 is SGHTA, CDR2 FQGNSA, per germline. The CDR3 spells CASSLGPTSSEQYF. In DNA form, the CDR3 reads TGTGCCAGCAGCTTAGGGCCGACTAGCAGCGAGCAGTACTTC.

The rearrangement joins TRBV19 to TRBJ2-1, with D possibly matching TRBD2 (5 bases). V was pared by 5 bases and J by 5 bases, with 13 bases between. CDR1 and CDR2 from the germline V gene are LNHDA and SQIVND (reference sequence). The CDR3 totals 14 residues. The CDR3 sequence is CASSPSGNNNEQFF. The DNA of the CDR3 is TGTGCCAGTAGTCCTTCCGGGAATAACAATGAGCAGTTCTTC.

The CDR3 nucleotides read TGTGCCAGCTCACCAGGGGGGGGACCCCCTGGAAACACCATATATTTT. Its protein product is CASSPGGGPPGNTIYF. The rearrangement links TRBV18 to TRBJ1-3; D might be TRBD1 (5 bases). The CDR3 has 16 amino acids. Between the trimmed V and J ends, which lost 2 bases and 2 bases, there was a span of 13 bases. The germline V gene encodes CDR1 KGHSH and CDR2 LQKENI. The full variable domain, with the rest looked up from reference TRBV18 and TRBJ1-3, is NAGVMQNPRHLVRRRGQEARLRCSPMKGHSHVYWYRQLPEEGLKFMVYLQKENIIDESGMPKERFSAEFPKEGPSILRIQQVVRGDSAAYFCASSPGGGPPGNTIYFGEGSWLTVV.

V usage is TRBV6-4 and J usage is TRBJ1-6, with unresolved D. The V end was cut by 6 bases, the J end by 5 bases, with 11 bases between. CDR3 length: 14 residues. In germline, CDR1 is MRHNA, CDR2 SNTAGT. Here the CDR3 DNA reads TGTGCCAGCAGCGAGGACGGGGATAATTCACCCCTCCACTTT. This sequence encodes CASSEDGDNSPLHF.

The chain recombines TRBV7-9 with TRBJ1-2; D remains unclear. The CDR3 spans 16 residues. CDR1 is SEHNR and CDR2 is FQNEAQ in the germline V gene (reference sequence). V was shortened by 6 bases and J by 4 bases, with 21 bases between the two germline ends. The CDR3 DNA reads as TGTGCCAGCAGTGCCGGGCTGGGTGAGGGCAGCTATGGCTACACCTTC. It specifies CASSAGLGEGSYGYTF.

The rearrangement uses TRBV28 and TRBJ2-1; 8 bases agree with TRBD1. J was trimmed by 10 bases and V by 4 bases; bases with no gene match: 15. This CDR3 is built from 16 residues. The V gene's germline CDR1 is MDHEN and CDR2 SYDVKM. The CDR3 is CASSSHAAGGFREQFF. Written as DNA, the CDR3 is TGTGCCAGCAGTTCTCACGCGGCAGGGGGCTTTAGGGAGCAGTTCTTC. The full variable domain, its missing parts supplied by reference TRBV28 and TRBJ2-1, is DVKVTQSSRYLVKRTGEKVFLECVQDMDHENMFWYRQDPGLGLRLIYFSYDVKMKEKGDIPEGYSVSREKKERFSLILESASTNQTSMYLCASSSHAAGGFREQFFGPGTRLTVL.

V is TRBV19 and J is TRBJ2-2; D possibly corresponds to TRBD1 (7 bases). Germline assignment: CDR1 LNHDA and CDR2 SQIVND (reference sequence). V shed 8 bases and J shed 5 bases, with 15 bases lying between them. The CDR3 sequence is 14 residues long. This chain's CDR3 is CASLTGRGTGELFF. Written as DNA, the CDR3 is TGTGCCAGTTTGACAGGGCGGGGAACCGGGGAGCTGTTTTTT. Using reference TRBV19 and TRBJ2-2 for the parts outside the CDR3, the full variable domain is DGGITQSPKYLFRKEGQNVTLSCEQNLNHDAMYWYRQDPGQGLRLIYYSQIVNDFQKGDIAEGYSVSREKKESFPLTVTSAQKNPTAFYLCASLTGRGTGELFFGEGSRLTVL.

The DNA for the CDR3 is TGTGCCTGGAGTGTAAAAAGGACAAGCGTTGGGGATACGCAGTATTTT. Amino acids: CAWSVKRTSVGDTQYF. V is TRBV30 and J is TRBJ2-3; D may be TRBD1 (5 bases). Per the germline V gene, CDR1 is GTSNPN and CDR2 is SVGIG (reference sequence). With 0 bases removed from V and 6 bases from J, the gap between germline ends came to 19 bases. The CDR3 length is 16 residues.

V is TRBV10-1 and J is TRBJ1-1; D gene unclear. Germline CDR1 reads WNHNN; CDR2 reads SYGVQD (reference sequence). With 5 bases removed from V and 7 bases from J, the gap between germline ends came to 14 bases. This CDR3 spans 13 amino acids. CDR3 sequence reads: CASSLTPRDEAFF. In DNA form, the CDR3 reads TGCGCCAGCAGTCTAACCCCGAGGGATGAAGCTTTCTTT.

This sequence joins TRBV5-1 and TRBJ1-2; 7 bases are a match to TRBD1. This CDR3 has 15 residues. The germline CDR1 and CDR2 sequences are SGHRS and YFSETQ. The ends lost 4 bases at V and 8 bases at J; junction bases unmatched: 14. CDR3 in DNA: TGCGCCAGCAGCCCAAGGGGGGAGACAGGGCGCGGCTACACCTTC. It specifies CASSPRGETGRGYTF.

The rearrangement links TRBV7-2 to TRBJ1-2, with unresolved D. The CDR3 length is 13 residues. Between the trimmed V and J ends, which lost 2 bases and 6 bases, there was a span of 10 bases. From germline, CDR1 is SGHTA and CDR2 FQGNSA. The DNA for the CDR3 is TGTGCCAGCAGCTTATCCCCTCAGGATGGCTACACCTTC. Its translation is CASSLSPQDGYTF.

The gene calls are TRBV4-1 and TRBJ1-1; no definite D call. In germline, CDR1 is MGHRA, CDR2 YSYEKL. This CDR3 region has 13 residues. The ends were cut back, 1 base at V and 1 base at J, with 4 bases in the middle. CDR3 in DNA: TGCGCCAGCAGCCAAGTCCCGAACACTGAAGCTTTCTTT. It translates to CASSQVPNTEAFF.

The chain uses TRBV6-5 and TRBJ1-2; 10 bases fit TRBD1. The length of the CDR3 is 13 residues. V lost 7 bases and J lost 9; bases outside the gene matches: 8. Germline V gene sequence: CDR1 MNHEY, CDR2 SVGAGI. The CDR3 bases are TGTGCCAGCACCCAGGGGGACAGGGGACGCTACACCTTC. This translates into CASTQGDRGRYTF.

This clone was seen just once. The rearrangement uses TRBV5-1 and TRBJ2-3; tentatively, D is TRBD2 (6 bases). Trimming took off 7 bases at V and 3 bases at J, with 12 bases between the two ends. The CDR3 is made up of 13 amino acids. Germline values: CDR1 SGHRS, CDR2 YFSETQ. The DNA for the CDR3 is TGCGCCAGCTCCCGGGGGTTTACAGATACGCAGTATTTT. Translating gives CASSRGFTDTQYF. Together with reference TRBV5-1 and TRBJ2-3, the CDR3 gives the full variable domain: KAGVTQTPRYLIKTRGQQVTLSCSPISGHRSVSWYQQTPGQGLQFLFEYFSETQRNKGNFPGRFSGRQFSNSRSEMNVSTLELGDSALYLCASSRGFTDTQYFGPGTRLTVL.

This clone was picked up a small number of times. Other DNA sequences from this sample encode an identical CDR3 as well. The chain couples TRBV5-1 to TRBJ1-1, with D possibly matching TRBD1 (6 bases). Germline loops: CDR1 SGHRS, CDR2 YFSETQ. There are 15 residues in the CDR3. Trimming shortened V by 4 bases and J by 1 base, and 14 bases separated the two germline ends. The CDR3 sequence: CASSPREGGNTEAFF. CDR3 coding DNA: TGCGCCAGCAGCCCGAGGGAGGGGGGGAACACTGAAGCTTTCTTT.

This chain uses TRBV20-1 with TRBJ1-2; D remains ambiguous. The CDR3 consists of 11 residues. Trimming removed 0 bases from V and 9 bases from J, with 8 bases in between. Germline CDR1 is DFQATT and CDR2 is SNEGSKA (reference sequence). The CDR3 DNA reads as TGCAGTGCTAGAGAAGGCGCCAGCTACACCTTC. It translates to CSAREGASYTF.

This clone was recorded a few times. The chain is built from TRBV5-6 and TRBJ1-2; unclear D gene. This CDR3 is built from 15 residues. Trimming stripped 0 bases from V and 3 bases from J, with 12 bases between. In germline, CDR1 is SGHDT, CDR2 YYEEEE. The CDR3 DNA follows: TGTGCCAGCAGCTTGGTCCACGATCTTTACTATGGCTACACCTTC. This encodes CASSLVHDLYYGYTF.

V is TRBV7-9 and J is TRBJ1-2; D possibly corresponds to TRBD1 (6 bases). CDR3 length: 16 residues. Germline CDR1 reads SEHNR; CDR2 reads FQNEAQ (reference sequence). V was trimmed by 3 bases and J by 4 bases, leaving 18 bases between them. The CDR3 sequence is CASSLSQGSASYGYTF. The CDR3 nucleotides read TGTGCCAGCAGCTTGTCACAGGGCAGCGCGTCCTATGGCTACACCTTC. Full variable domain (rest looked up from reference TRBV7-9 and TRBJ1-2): DTGVSQNPRHKITKRGQNVTFRCDPISEHNRLYWYRQTLGQGPEFLTYFQNEAQLEKSRLLSDRFSAERPKGSFSTLEIQRTEQGDSAMYLCASSLSQGSASYGYTFGSGTRLTVV.

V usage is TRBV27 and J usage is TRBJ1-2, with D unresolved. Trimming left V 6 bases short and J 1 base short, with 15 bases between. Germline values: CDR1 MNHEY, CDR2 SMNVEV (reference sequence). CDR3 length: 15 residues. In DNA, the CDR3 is TGTGCCAGCAGAACCGACAAAAGTTATAACTATGGCTACACCTTC. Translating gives CASRTDKSYNYGYTF.

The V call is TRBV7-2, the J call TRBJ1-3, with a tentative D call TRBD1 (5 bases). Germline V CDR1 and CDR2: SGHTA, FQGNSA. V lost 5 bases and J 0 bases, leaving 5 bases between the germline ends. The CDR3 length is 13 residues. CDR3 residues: CASSGHSGNTIYF. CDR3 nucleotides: TGTGCCAGCAGCGGACACTCTGGAAACACCATATATTTT.

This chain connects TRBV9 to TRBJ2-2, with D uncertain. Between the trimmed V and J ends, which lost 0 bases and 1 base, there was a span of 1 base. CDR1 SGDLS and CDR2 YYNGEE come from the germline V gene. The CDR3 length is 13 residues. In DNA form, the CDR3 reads TGTGCCAGCAGCGTAGGGAACACCGGGGAGCTGTTTTTT. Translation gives CASSVGNTGELFF.

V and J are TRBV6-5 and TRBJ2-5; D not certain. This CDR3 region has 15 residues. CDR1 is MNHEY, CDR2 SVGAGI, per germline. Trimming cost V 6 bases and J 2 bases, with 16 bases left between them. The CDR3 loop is CASSQRRSPQETQYF. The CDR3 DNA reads TGTGCCAGCAGCCAACGACGAAGCCCACAAGAGACCCAGTACTTC.